The 5 T cell receptor beta chains below were found in one sample sequenced in a study of CD8 T cells in ankylosing spondylitis. TCRdb called the 5' RACE reads again in MiXCR, with one record for every CDR3 protein. The table records around 10,000 distinct CDR3 sequences, 5% to 6.5% of them present only once. Sequenced sample: blood, either unsorted or a sorted T cell fraction (not recorded which). The source is a female donor with ankylosing spondylitis or in good health (not recorded which).

This clonotype was seen at least ten times. This chain uses TRBV9 with TRBJ2-1, with D possibly called TRBD1 or TRBD2 (5 bases each). The CDR3 length is 16 residues. V was cut by 0 bases and J by 7 bases, with 17 bases left in between. The V gene's germline CDR1 is SGDLS and CDR2 YYNGEE. In nucleotides, the CDR3 is TGTGCCAGCAGCGTAGCTCCCGGGACGAGTACGAATGAGCAGTTCTTC. Its protein product is CASSVAPGTSTNEQFF.

This clonotype was counted ten times or more. CDR3 in DNA: TGTGCCAGCAGCGCCCACTGGAGTGCCGAGCTAGCCAAAAACATTCAGTACTTC. Residues: CASSAHWSAELAKNIQYF. This chain uses TRBV9 with TRBJ2-4; no definite D call. CDR1 is SGDLS, CDR2 YYNGEE, per germline. V lost 3 bases, J lost 0 bases, and 19 bases lay in between. The CDR3 loop spans 18 amino acids.

This clonotype is medium-sized. The V and J genes are TRBV27 and TRBJ2-1; TRBD1 agrees at 9 bases. Trimming at V came to 2 bases and at J to 5 bases, leaving 7 bases not matched to a gene. This CDR3 contains 16 residues. CDR1 is MNHEY and CDR2 is SMNVEV in the germline V gene (reference sequence). The CDR3 DNA follows: TGTGCCAGCAGTTTAGAGGGGACAGGGACGAACAATGAGCAGTTCTTC. Translation: CASSLEGTGTNNEQFF.

This clonotype was observed a few times. V usage is TRBV9 and J usage is TRBJ1-5, with a possible D match to TRBD1 (6 bases). V was cut by 5 bases and J by 4 bases, with 13 bases left in between. CDR1 and CDR2 from the germline V gene are SGDLS and YYNGEE. This CDR3 spans 14 amino acids. CDR3 DNA sequence: TGTGCCAGCAGTGAAGGACAGAGTAATCAGCCCCAGCATTTT. It encodes CASSEGQSNQPQHF.

This clonotype was counted many times. The chain carries TRBV9 and TRBJ2-3; TRBD2 matches 10 bases. This CDR3 contains 16 residues. The germline V gene has CDR1 SGDLS and CDR2 YYNGEE. The trim removed 4 bases at V and 6 bases at J, leaving 11 bases unmatched. The chain's CDR3 is CASSFHPGLASDTQYF. The CDR3 bases are TGTGCCAGCAGCTTCCACCCGGGACTAGCGTCGGATACGCAGTATTTT.